This TCR beta chain originates from a study of OX40 agonist ivuxolimab in advanced cancers. Profiled with immunoSEQ multiplex PCR; TCRdb holds only in-frame clones, not every one. The sample holds tens of thousands of clones, roughly 92% seen once. The germline V gene encodes CDR1 SGHRS and CDR2 YFSETQ. Deletions cut 4 bases from V and 2 bases from J, with 20 bases between. The length of the CDR3 is 17 residues. This sequence was found in an adult with an advanced solid tumor such as melanoma, head and neck, liver or kidney cancer. The sample consisted of CD4+ or CD8+ T cells sorted from blood, taken in a trial of the OX40 agonist ivuxolimab. The J gene is TRBJ2-3, the V gene TRBV5-1; maybe TRBD1 (5 bases). The CDR3 nucleotides read TGCGCCAGCAGCCCTCCCCTGGACACGAAATACACAGATACGCAGTATTTT. It yields the protein CASSPPLDTKYTDTQYF.